The sequence of this T cell receptor (beta chain) was determined in a study of CD8 T cells in ankylosing spondylitis. V lost 2 bases and J 12 bases, leaving 12 bases between the germline ends. Germline-derived CDR1 and CDR2 are MNHNY and SVGAGI (reference sequence). This CDR3 comprises 12 residues. Ten or more counts support this clonotype. TCRdb fed the 5' RACE reads into MiXCR, producing one record per CDR3 protein. The table shows under 200,000 distinct CDR3 sequences, with around 10% occurring only once. The chain links TRBV6-6 to TRBJ2-3; the D is unclear. Sequencing was carried out using blood, either unsorted or a sorted T cell fraction (not recorded which). This receptor was taken from a male donor with ankylosing spondylitis or in good health (not recorded which). In DNA, the CDR3 is TGTGCCAGCAGTTACGAAACGATAACACAGTATTTT. This translates into CASSYETITQYF.